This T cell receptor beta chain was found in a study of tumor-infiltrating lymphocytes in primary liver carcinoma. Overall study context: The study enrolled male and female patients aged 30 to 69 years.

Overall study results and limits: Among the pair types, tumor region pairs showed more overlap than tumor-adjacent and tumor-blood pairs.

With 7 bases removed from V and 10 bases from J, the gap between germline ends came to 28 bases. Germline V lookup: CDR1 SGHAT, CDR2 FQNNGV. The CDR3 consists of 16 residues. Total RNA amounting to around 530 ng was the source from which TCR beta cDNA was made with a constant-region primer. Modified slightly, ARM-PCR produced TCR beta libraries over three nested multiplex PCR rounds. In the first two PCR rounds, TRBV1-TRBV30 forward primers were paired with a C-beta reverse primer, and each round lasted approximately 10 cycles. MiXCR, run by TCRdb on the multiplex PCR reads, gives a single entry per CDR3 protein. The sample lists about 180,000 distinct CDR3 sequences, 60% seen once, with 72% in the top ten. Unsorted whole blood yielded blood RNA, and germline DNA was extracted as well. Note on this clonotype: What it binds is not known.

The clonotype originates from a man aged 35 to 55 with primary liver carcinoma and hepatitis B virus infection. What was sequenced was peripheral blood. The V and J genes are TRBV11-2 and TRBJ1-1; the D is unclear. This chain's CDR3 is CASNLNGLRVDTGAFF. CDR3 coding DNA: TGTGCCAGCAACCTCAACGGGCTTCGGGTAGACACGGGAGCTTTCTTT. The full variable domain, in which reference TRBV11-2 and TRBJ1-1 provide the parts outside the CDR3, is EAGVAQSPRYKIIEKRQSVAFWCNPISGHATLYWYQQILGQGPKLLIQFQNNGVVDDSQLPKDRFSAERLKGVDSTLKIQPAKLEDSAVYLCASNLNGLRVDTGAFFGQGTRLTVV.